A single sample gave rise to the 15 T cell receptor beta chains below, sequenced in a study of human T cells and chemical hapten exposure. TCRdb re-called the RACE reads with MiXCR, one entry per CDR3 protein. The table lists 190,000 or so distinct CDR3 sequences, around 30% of them singletons. Time point here: pre-sensitization, week 0. Noted treatment: therapeutic diphenylcyclopropenone sensitization with weekly scalp DPC. Here the sequenced sample was whole blood, taken in connection with sensitization to the hapten diphenylcyclopropenone (DPC). These receptors all stem from a woman aged 30 to 39 with alopecia areata. Some clones in this sample may be carry-over from other donors' samples.

This chain connects TRBV29-1 to TRBJ1-1, with D possibly matching TRBD1 (5 bases). The germline V gene has CDR1 SQVTM and CDR2 ANQGSEA. V lost 4 bases and J lost 0, with 12 bases in between. The CDR3 is 14 amino acids. The CDR3: CSVGADMMNTEAFF. As DNA, the CDR3 is TGCAGCGTTGGAGCGGACATGATGAACACTGAAGCTTTCTTT. Full variable domain (remainder filled in from reference TRBV29-1 and TRBJ1-1): SAVISQKPSRDICQRGTSLTIQCQVDSQVTMMFWYRQQPGQSLTLIATANQGSEATYESGFVIDKFPISRPNLTFSTLTVSNMSPEDSSIYLCSVGADMMNTEAFFGQGTRLTVV.

This clonotype was observed a few times. The chain has TRBV7-2 and TRBJ2-3; tentatively, D is TRBD2 (5 bases). Germline CDR1 reads SGHTA; CDR2 reads FQGNSA. V lost 0 bases and J 4 bases, leaving 11 bases between the germline ends. The CDR3 is made up of 15 amino acids. CDR3 in amino acids: CASSLALPSPDTQYF. The DNA for the CDR3 is TGTGCCAGCAGCTTAGCCCTACCTAGCCCAGATACGCAGTATTTT.

In its sample, this clonotype was seen a few times. The chain uses TRBV28 and TRBJ1-2; TRBD1 matches 7 bases. The CDR3 is 14 amino acids. Germline V CDR1 and CDR2: MDHEN, SYDVKM. V shed 6 bases and J 0 bases; nucleotides not matched to a gene: 4. CDR3 in DNA: TGTGCCAGCAGACCACAGGGGTCTAACTATGGCTACACCTTC. Its protein is CASRPQGSNYGYTF.

This chain joins TRBV29-1 and TRBJ2-3, with D possibly TRBD2 on 6 matching bases. The CDR3 is 13 residues long. V was cut by 3 bases and J by 0 bases, with 7 bases left in between. Per the germline V gene, CDR1 is SQVTM and CDR2 is ANQGSEA. CDR3 in amino acids: CSVDGGSTDTQYF. For the CDR3, the DNA is TGCAGCGTTGACGGGGGTAGCACAGATACGCAGTATTTT.

Here the CDR3 reads CASSLDFRVLGNTIYF. In DNA form, the CDR3 reads TGTGCCAGCAGCTTAGATTTCCGGGTCCTGGGAAACACCATATATTTT. This chain links TRBV7-2 with TRBJ1-3; the D is unclear. The CDR3 contains 16 residues. Looked up from germline, CDR1 is SGHTA and CDR2 is FQGNSA. The V end lost 1 base, the J end lost 4 bases, and 14 bases lay between the germline ends.

V usage is TRBV29-1 and J usage is TRBJ2-7, with 9 bases identical to TRBD1. CDR3 length: 11 amino acids. Germline CDR1 is SQVTM and CDR2 is ANQGSEA. V lost 4 bases to trimming and J lost 6 bases; unmatched junction nucleotides: 1. The CDR3 sequence is CSVGDRVEQYF. The CDR3 DNA follows: TGCAGCGTTGGGGACAGGGTCGAGCAGTACTTC.

DNA of the CDR3: TGTGCCAGCAGCGTCGGGACAGGGTACGGGGAGCTGTTTTTT. Its translation: CASSVGTGYGELFF. The V and J genes are TRBV9 and TRBJ2-2; 9 positions agree with TRBD1. There are 14 residues in the CDR3. The trim removed 2 bases at V and 7 bases at J, leaving 3 bases unmatched. Germline V lookup: CDR1 SGDLS, CDR2 YYNGEE.

The V gene is TRBV10-3, the J gene TRBJ2-7; the D gene is possibly TRBD2 (5 bases). This CDR3 is built from 14 residues. V lost 3 bases to trimming and J lost 4 bases, with 13 bases between them. Germline values: CDR1 ENHRY, CDR2 SYGVKD. The DNA for the CDR3 is TGTGCCATCAGTGATGAGGGAGAGGGTTACGAGCAGTACTTC. This gives the protein CAISDEGEGYEQYF.

V and J are TRBV29-1 and TRBJ1-1; tentative D call: TRBD1 (5 bases). This CDR3 is built from 13 residues. Germline CDR1 SQVTM, CDR2 ANQGSEA. The V and J ends lost 6 bases and 1 base respectively, with 12 bases between them. The CDR3 loop reads CSVEITGNTEAFF. The DNA for the CDR3 is TGCAGCGTCGAGATTACAGGGAACACTGAAGCTTTCTTT.

This clonotype was picked up a small number of times. The genes are TRBV4-3 and TRBJ1-5, with D uncertain. The germline V gene has CDR1 LGHNA and CDR2 YSLEER. The germline V and J ends were trimmed by 0 bases and 6 bases, with 6 bases remaining between them. The CDR3 has 13 amino acids. For the CDR3, the DNA is TGCGCCAGCAGCCAAGATCCCAGTCAGCCCCAGCATTTT. This sequence encodes CASSQDPSQPQHF.

There are many counts of this clonotype. V and J are TRBV13 and TRBJ2-7; D is unclear. CDR1 and CDR2 from the germline V gene are PRHDT and FYEKMQ (reference sequence). Trimming removed 1 base from V and 0 bases from J, with 7 bases in between. The CDR3 loop spans 14 amino acids. CDR3 amino acids: CASSLAGSSYEQYF. Written as DNA, the CDR3 is TGTGCCAGCAGCTTAGCTGGCAGCTCCTACGAGCAGTACTTC.

This clonotype was counted a few times. The V call is TRBV28, the J call TRBJ1-1, with 7 bases lining up with TRBD1. The CDR3 has 15 residues. J gave up 4 bases and V 4 bases, and 9 bases lay outside the gene matches. Germline lookup yields CDR1 MDHEN and CDR2 SYDVKM. CDR3 in DNA: TGTGCCAGCAGTTCAAAGTACAGGGGTTCCACTGAAGCTTTCTTT. This codes for CASSSKYRGSTEAFF.

The chain has TRBV29-1 and TRBJ2-1; 8 bases line up with TRBD2. CDR1 and CDR2 (germline): SQVTM, ANQGSEA. The CDR3 spans 14 residues. Trimming at V came to 4 bases and at J to 4 bases, leaving 6 bases not matched to a gene. CDR3 nucleotides: TGCAGCGTTGTAGCGGGGAACAGGTACAATGAGCAGTTCTTC. Encoded protein: CSVVAGNRYNEQFF.

This clonotype was recorded only once. The chain links TRBV4-1 to TRBJ2-5, with unresolved D. CDR1 and CDR2 (germline): MGHRA, YSYEKL. With 2 bases removed from V and 2 bases from J, the gap between germline ends came to 15 bases. CDR3 length: 16 amino acids. The CDR3 DNA is TGCGCCAGCAGCCAAACGTTTAGCACCTCTCAAGAGACCCAGTACTTC. Translated: CASSQTFSTSQETQYF.

The chain carries TRBV6-6 and TRBJ1-3; D perhaps matches TRBD1 (5 bases). The CDR3 loop spans 12 amino acids. V gave up 6 bases and J gave up 8 bases, with 11 bases separating them. CDR1 is MNHNY and CDR2 is SVGAGI in the germline V gene (reference sequence). The CDR3 DNA reads TGTGCCAGCAGCCGCCAAGGGGACACCATATATTTT. Amino acids: CASSRQGDTIYF.